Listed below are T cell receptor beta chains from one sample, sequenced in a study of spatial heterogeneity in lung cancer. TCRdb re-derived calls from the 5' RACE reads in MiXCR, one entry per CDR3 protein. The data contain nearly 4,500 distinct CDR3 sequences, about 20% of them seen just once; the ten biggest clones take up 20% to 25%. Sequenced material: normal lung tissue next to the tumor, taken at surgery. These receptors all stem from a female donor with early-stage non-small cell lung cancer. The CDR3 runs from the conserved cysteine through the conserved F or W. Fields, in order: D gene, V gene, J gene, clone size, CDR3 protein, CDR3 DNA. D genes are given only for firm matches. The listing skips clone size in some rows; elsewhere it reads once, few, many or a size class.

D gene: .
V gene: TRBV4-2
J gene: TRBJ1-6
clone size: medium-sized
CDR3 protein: CASSQDQGAPSPLHF
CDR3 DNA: TGTGCCAGCAGCCAAGATCAGGGCGCTCCCTCACCCCTCCACTTT

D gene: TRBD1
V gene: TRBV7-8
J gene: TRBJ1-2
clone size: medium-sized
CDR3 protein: CASSLEAPGTVYGYTF
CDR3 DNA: TGTGCCAGCAGCTTAGAGGCTCCCGGGACAGTGTATGGCTACACCTTC

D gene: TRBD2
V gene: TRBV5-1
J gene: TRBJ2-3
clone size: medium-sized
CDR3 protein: CASSWNGGAPTDTQYF
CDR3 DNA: TGCGCCAGCAGCTGGAACGGGGGGGCCCCCACAGATACGCAGTATTTT

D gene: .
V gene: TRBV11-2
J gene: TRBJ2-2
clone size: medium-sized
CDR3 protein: CASIVTGELFF
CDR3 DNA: TGTGCCAGCATCGTCACCGGGGAGCTGTTTTTT

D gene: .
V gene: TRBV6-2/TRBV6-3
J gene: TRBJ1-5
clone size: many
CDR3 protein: CASSLMTDSNQPQHF
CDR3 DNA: TGTGCCAGCAGCTTGATGACGGATAGCAATCAGCCCCAGCATTTT

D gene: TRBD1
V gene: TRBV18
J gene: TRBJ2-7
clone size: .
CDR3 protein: CASSLLNDRASYEQYF
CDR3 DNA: TGTGCCAGCTCACTTTTGAATGACAGGGCCTCCTACGAGCAGTACTTC

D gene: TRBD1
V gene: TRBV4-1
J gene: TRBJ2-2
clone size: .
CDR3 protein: CASSQALRGRAGELFF
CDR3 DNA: TGCGCCAGCAGCCAAGCGCTCAGGGGGCGCGCCGGGGAGCTGTTTTTT

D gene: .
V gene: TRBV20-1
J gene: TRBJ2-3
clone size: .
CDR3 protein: CSARVGGSTDTQYF
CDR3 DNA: TGCAGTGCTAGAGTAGGAGGCAGTACAGATACGCAGTATTTT

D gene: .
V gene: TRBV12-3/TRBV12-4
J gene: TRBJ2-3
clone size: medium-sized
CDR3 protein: CASSLMLASDTQYF
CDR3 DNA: TGTGCCAGCAGTTTAATGCTAGCTAGCGATACGCAGTATTTT

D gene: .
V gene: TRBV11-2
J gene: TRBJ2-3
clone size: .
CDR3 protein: CASSSLGGAASADTQYF
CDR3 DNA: TGTGCCAGCAGCTCATTAGGGGGGGCGGCAAGCGCAGATACGCAGTATTTT

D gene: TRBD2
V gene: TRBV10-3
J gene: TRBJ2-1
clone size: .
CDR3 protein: CAISSGTSGSNEQFF
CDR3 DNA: TGTGCCATCAGTTCCGGGACTAGCGGGTCTAATGAGCAGTTCTTC

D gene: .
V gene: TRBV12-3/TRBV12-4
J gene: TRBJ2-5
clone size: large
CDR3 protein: CASSKPEGETQYF
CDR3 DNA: TGTGCCAGCTCCAAACCCGAGGGAGAGACCCAGTACTTC

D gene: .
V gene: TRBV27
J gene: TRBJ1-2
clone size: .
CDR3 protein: CASSPGVGGYGYTF
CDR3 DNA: TGTGCCAGCAGCCCCGGGGTGGGGGGCTATGGCTACACCTTC

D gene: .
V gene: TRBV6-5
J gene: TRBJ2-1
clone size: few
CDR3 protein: CASRERLENEQFF
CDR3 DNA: TGTGCCAGCAGGGAACGACTAGAAAATGAGCAGTTCTTC

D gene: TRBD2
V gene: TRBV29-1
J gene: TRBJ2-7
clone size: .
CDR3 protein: CSVGYTSGRMYEQYF
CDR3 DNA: TGCAGCGTGGGGTATACTAGCGGGAGAATGTACGAGCAGTACTTC

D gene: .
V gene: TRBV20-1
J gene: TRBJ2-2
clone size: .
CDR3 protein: CSASDRPSTGELFF
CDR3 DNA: TGCAGTGCTAGTGACAGGCCCTCCACCGGGGAGCTGTTTTTT

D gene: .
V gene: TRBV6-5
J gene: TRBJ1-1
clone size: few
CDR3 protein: CASSGRGSGTEAFF
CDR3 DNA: TGTGCCAGCAGTGGTCGGGGTTCAGGCACTGAAGCTTTCTTT

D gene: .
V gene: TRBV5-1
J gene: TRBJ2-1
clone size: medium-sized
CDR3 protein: CASSLGQNEQFF
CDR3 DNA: TGCGCCAGCAGCTTGGGACAGAATGAGCAGTTCTTC

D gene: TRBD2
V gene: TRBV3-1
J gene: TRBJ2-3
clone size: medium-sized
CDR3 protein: CASETSGITDTQYF
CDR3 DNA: TGTGCCAGCGAGACTAGCGGGATCACAGATACGCAGTATTTT

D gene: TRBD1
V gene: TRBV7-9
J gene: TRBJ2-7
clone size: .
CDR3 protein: CASSFRQGLGVSHPTRYEQYF
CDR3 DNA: TGTGCCAGCAGCTTTCGACAGGGGCTGGGGGTCAGCCATCCGACTCGCTACGAGCAGTACTTC

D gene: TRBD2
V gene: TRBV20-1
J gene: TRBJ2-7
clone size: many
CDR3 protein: CSAQTGAGGPYEQYF
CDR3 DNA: TGCAGTGCGCAAACGGGCGCGGGGGGACCTTACGAGCAGTACTTC

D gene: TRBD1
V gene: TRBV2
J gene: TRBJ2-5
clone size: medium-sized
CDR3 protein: CASSGGQGARETQYF
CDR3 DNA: TGTGCCAGCAGTGGTGGGCAGGGGGCTCGAGAGACCCAGTACTTC

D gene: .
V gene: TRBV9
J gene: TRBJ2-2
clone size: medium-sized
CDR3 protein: CASSPSGPNTGELFF
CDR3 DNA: TGTGCCAGCAGCCCGAGCGGACCGAACACCGGGGAGCTGTTTTTT

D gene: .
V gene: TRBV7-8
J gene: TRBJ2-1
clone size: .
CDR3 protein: CASSPGIPGLVNNEQFF
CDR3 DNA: TGTGCCAGCAGCCCCGGAATACCGGGACTCGTCAACAATGAGCAGTTCTTC

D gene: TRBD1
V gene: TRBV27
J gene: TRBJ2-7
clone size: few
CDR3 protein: CASSPRQGFTYEQYF
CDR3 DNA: TGTGCCAGCAGCCCGAGACAGGGGTTCACCTACGAGCAGTACTTC

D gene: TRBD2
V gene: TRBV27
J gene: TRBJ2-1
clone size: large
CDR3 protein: CASSSPLAVSYNEQFF
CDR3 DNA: TGTGCCAGCAGTTCCCCTCTAGCGGTCTCCTACAATGAGCAGTTCTTC